The next 6 T cell receptor beta chains were all read from a single sample in a study of blood T cell repertoires in COVID-19. Repertoires were generated with immunoSEQ multiplex PCR, while TCRdb's copy carries only in-frame clones and drops some. The table lists under 200,000 clones, around four fifths of them singletons, with 6% to 9% in the top ten. Source material: peripheral blood. The receptors were gathered from a middle-aged man who had recovered from COVID-19.

The chain joins TRBV29-1 to TRBJ2-1; TRBD1 agrees at 7 bases. Germline V gene lookup returns CDR1 SQVTM and CDR2 ANQGSEA. V shed 0 bases and J 4 bases; nucleotides not matched to a gene: 9. The CDR3 loop spans 16 amino acids. The CDR3 region is CSVEDLATGAYNEQFF. CDR3 DNA: TGCAGCGTTGAAGATCTTGCTACAGGGGCTTACAATGAGCAGTTCTTC.

The rearrangement links TRBV6-6 to TRBJ1-4; TRBD1 matches at 10 bases. Germline V gene data show CDR1 as MNHNY and CDR2 as SVGAGI (reference sequence). J was trimmed by 8 bases and V by 5 bases; bases with no gene match: 14. The CDR3 has 17 amino acids. The CDR3 bases are TGTGCCAGCAGTCCCTCTGGGGTTGGACAGGGGGACGAAAAACTGTTTTTT. It is translated as CASSPSGVGQGDEKLFF.

The chain recombines TRBV11-3 with TRBJ2-7, with D hard to call. The germline gives CDR1 SGHNT, CDR2 YENEEA. The V end was cut by 2 bases, the J end by 0 bases, with 8 bases between. The CDR3 covers 14 residues. This CDR3 reads CASSLNSNSYEQYF. The DNA for the CDR3 is TGTGCCAGCAGCTTAAACAGCAACTCCTACGAGCAGTACTTC.

This rearrangement joins TRBV30 to TRBJ2-7; 9 bases line up with TRBD1. Germline-derived CDR1 and CDR2 are GTSNPN and SVGIG (reference sequence). Unmatched junction bases numbered 8, after V lost 2 bases and J lost 6 bases. The CDR3 runs to 14 residues. The CDR3 bases are TGTGCCTGGAGTCCGGGACAGGGATTGGTCGAGCAGTACTTC. Its translation is CAWSPGQGLVEQYF.

The CDR3 bases are TGTGCCAGCAGCCAGGATTGGCAAAGCTATGGCTACACCTTC. This gives the protein CASSQDWQSYGYTF. The chain employs TRBV7-9 and TRBJ1-2; no clear D gene. This CDR3 is 14 amino acids long. In germline, CDR1 is SEHNR, CDR2 FQNEAQ (reference sequence). The V end was cut by 5 bases, the J end by 4 bases, with 14 bases between.

The chain carries TRBV29-1 and TRBJ2-7; 11 positions agree with TRBD2. There are 15 residues in the CDR3. The J segment lost 3 bases and the V segment lost 4 bases, leaving 8 bases of the junction unmatched. Germline CDR1 SQVTM, CDR2 ANQGSEA. Here the CDR3 reads CSVGESSGRIYEQYF. The DNA of the CDR3 is TGCAGCGTTGGAGAGTCTAGCGGGAGGATCTACGAGCAGTACTTC.